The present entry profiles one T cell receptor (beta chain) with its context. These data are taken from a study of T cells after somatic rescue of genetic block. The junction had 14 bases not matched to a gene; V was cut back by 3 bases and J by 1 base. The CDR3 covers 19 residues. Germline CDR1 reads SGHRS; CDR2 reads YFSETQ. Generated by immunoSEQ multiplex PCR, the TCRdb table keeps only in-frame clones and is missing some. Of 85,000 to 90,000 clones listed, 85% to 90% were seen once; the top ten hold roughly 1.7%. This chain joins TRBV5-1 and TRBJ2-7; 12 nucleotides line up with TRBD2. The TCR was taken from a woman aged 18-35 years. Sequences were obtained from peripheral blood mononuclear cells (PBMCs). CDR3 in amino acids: CASSYLGGLAGAVSYEQYF. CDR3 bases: TGCGCCAGCAGCTACTTGGGGGGACTAGCGGGCGCCGTTTCCTACGAGCAGTACTTC.